This paragraph reports one T cell receptor (beta chain). The antigen is undetermined. Participants, patients aged 18 to 65, had newly diagnosed hyperthyroidism with a duration under 2 months. This sample is part of a study of T cells in Graves' hyperthyroidism and ophthalmopathy. Study results and limitations: Most clonotypes expanded in the thyroid (above 0.001) were also present in blood.

V dropped 3 bases and J dropped 2; count of bases not matched to a gene: 5. Germline CDR1 and CDR2: SGHNT and YYREEE (reference sequence). The CDR3 runs 15 residues. RNA transcripts gave rise to amplified TCR beta CDR3 regions. RT-PCR in the first round (using the HTBI primer set) targeted the TCR CDR3. TCRdb processed the multiplex PCR reads anew with MiXCR; each CDR3 protein has one entry. The data contain 96,000 or so distinct CDR3 sequences, about 51% of them seen just once; the ten biggest clones take up 27%. The chain links TRBV5-4 to TRBJ2-3; 8 positions match TRBD2. This TCR derives from a woman between 40 and 50 years old with Graves' hyperthyroidism. Sequenced: blood. CDR3 DNA: TGTGCCAGCAGCTGGACTAGCCCATCCACAGATACGCAGTATTTT. Protein product: CASSWTSPSTDTQYF. The full variable domain, rest sourced from reference TRBV5-4 and TRBJ2-3, is ETGVTQSPTHLIKTRGQQVTLRCSSQSGHNTVSWYQQALGQGPQFIFQYYREEENGRGNFPPRFSGLQFPNYSSELNVNALELDDSALYLCASSWTSPSTDTQYFGPGTRLTVL.